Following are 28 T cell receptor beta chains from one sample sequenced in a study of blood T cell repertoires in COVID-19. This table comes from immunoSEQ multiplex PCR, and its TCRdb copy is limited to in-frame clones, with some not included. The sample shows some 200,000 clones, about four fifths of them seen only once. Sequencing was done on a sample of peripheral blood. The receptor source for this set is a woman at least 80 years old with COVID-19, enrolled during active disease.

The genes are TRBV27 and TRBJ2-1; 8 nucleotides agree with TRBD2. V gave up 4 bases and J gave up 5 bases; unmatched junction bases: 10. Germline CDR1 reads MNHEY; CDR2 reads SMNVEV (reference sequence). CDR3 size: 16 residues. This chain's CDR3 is CASSWQLAAQNNEQFF. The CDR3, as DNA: TGTGCCAGCAGTTGGCAACTAGCGGCTCAAAACAATGAGCAGTTCTTC.

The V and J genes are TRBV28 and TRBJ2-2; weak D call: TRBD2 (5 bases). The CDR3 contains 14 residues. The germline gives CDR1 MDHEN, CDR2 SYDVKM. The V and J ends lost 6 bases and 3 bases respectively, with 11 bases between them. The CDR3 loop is CASRPREYTGELFF. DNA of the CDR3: TGTGCCAGCAGACCAAGGGAGTACACCGGGGAGCTGTTTTTT.

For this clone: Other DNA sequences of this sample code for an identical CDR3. CDR3 residues: CASSPGNYGYTF. The CDR3 DNA reads as TGTGCCAGTAGCCCGGGAAACTATGGCTACACCTTC. The chain recombines TRBV19 with TRBJ1-2; no clear D gene. The CDR3 length is 12 residues. Germline-derived CDR1 and CDR2 are LNHDA and SQIVND (reference sequence). V dropped 6 bases and J dropped 2 bases, with 7 bases sitting between them.

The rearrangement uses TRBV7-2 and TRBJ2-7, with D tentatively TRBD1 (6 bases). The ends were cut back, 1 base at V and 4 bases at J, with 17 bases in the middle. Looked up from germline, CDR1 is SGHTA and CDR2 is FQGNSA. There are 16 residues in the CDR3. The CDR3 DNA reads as TGTGCCAGCAGCTTAGTTGGGGGCAGCCCTTGGTACGAGCAGTACTTC. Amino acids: CASSLVGGSPWYEQYF.

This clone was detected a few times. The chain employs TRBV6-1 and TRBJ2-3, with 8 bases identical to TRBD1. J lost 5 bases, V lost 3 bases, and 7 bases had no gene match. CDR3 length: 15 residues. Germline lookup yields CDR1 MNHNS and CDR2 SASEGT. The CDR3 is CASSDWQGAGDTQYF. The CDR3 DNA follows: TGTGCCAGCAGTGATTGGCAGGGGGCGGGAGATACGCAGTATTTT.

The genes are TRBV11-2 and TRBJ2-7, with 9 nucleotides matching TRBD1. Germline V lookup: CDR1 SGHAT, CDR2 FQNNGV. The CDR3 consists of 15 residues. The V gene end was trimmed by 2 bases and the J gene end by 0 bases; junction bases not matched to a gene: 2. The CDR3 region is CASSLRTGASYEQYF. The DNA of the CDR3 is TGTGCCAGCAGCTTAAGGACAGGGGCCTCCTACGAGCAGTACTTC.

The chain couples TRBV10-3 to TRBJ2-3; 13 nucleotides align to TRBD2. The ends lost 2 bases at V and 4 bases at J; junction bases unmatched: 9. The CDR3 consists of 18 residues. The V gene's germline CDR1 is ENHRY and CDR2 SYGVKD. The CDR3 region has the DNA TGTGCCATCAGTGAGGGACTAGCGGGAGACACACTATCAGATACGCAGTATTTT. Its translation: CAISEGLAGDTLSDTQYF.

Here the CDR3 reads CANSPYRGRNEQYF. In nucleotides, the CDR3 is TGTGCCAACTCCCCCTATAGGGGGCGGAACGAGCAGTACTTC. The chain combines TRBV7-8 with TRBJ2-7; 7 bases map to TRBD1. Germline V CDR1 and CDR2: SGHVS, FQNEAQ. V was pared by 10 bases and J by 5 bases, with 14 bases of the junction left unmatched. The CDR3 runs to 14 residues.

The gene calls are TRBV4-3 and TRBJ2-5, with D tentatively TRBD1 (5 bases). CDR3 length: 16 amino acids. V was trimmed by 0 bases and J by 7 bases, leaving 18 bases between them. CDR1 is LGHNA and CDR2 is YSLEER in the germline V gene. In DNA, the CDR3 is TGCGCCAGCAGCCAAGATTGGGGCCCGAGAAAAGGGACCCAGTACTTC. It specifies CASSQDWGPRKGTQYF.

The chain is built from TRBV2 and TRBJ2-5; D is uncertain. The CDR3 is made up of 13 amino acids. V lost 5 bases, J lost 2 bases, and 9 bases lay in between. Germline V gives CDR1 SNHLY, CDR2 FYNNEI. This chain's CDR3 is CASSLQRQETQYF. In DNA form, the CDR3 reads TGTGCCAGCAGTCTACAGAGACAAGAGACCCAGTACTTC.

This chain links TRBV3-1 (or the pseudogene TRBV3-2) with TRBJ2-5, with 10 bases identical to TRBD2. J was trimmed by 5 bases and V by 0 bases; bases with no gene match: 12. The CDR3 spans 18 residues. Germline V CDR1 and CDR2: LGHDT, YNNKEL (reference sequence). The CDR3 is CASSQDLWLAGVGETQYF. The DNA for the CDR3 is TGTGCCAGCAGCCAAGATCTTTGGCTAGCGGGGGTCGGGGAGACCCAGTACTTC.

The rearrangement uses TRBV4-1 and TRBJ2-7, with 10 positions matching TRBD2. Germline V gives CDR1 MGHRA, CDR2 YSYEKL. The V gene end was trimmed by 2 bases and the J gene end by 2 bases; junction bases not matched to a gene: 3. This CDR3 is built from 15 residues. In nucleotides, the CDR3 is TGCGCCAGCAGCCAACTAGCGGGGGCCCCCTACGAGCAGTACTTC. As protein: CASSQLAGAPYEQYF.

CDR3 sequence reads: CASSFGGPPEQYF. CDR3 coding DNA: TGTGCCAGCAGTTTCGGGGGGCCCCCCGAGCAGTACTTC. The rearrangement joins TRBV28 to TRBJ2-7; D is perhaps TRBD2 (7 bases). There are 13 residues in the CDR3. Germline values: CDR1 MDHEN, CDR2 SYDVKM. V gave up 3 bases and J gave up 6 bases, with 12 bases separating them.

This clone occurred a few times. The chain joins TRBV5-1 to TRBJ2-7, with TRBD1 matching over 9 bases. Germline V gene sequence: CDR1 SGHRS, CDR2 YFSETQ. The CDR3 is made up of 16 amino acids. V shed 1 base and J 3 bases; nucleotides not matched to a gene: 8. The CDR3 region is CASSLSPGTGYYEQYF. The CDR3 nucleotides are TGCGCCAGCAGCTTGAGTCCCGGGACAGGGTACTACGAGCAGTACTTC.

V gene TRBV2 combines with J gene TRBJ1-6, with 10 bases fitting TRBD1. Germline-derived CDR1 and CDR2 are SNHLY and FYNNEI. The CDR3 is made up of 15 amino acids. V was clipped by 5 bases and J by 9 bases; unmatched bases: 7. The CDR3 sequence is CASSSDRGQGSPLHF. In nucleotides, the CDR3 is TGTGCCAGCAGTTCTGACAGGGGGCAGGGTTCACCCCTCCACTTT.

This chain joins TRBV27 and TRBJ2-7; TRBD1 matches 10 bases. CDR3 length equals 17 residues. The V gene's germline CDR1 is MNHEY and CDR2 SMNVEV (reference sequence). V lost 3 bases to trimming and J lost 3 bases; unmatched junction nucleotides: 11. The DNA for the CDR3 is TGTGCCAGCAGTTTTTTTCGACAGGGGGCTAGGGTCTACGAGCAGTACTTC. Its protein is CASSFFRQGARVYEQYF.

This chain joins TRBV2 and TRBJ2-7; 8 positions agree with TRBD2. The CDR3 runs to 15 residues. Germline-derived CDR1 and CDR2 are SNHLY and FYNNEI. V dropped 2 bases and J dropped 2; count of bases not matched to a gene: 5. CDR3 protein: CASSEYGSGAYEQYF. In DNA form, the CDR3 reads TGTGCCAGCAGTGAATATGGTAGCGGGGCCTACGAGCAGTACTTC.

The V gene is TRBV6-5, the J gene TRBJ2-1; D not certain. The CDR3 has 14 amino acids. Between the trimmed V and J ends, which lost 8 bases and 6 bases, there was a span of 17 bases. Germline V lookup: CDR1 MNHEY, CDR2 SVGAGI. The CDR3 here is CASRTPRLGNEQFF. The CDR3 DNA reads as TGTGCCAGCCGTACCCCCCGGCTAGGCAATGAGCAGTTCTTC.

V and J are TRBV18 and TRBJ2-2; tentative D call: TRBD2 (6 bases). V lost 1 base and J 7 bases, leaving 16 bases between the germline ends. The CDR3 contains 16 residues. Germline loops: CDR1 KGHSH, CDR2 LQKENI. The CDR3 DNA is TGTGCCAGCTCACCACTCGGCCCGGGGAGGCACGGGGAGCTGTTTTTT. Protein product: CASSPLGPGRHGELFF.

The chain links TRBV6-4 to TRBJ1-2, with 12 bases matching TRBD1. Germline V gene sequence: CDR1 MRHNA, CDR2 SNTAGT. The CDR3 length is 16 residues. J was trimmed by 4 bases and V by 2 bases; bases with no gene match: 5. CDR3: CASSDHGTGGFYGYTF. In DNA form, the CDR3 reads TGTGCCAGCAGTGACCACGGGACAGGGGGCTTCTATGGCTACACCTTC.

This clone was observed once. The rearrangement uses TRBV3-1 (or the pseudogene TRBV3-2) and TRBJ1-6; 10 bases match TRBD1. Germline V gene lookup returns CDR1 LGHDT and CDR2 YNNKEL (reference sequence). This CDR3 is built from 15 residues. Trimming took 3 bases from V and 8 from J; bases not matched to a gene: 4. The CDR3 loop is CASSQTGGEDSPLHF. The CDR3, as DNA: TGTGCCAGCAGCCAGACAGGGGGCGAAGATTCACCCCTCCACTTT.

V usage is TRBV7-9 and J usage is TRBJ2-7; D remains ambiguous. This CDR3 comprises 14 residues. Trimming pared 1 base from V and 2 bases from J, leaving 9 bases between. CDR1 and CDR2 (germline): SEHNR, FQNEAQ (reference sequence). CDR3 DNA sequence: TGTGCCAGCAGCTTAGAGAGGTACCCCTACGAGCAGTACTTC. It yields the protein CASSLERYPYEQYF.

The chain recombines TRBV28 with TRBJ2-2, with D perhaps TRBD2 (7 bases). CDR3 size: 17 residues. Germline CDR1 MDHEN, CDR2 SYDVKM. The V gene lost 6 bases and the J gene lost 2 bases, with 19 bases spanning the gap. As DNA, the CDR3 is TGTGCCAGCAGCGCCCCCCCTGGGGGGGGCAACACCGGGGAGCTGTTTTTT. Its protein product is CASSAPPGGGNTGELFF.

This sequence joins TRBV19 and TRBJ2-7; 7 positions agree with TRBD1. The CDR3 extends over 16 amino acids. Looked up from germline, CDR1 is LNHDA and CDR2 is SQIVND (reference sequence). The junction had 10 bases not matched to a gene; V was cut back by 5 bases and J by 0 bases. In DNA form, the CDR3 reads TGTGCCAGTAGTCCAATCTTGACAGGGTACTCCTACGAGCAGTACTTC. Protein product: CASSPILTGYSYEQYF.

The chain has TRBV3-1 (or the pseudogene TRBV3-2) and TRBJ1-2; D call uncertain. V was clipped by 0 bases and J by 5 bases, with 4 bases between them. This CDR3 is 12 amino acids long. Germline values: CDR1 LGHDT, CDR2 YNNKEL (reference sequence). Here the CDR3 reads CASSQEAYGYTF. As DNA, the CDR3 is TGTGCCAGCAGCCAAGAAGCATATGGCTACACCTTC.

DNA for the CDR3: TGTGCCACCTCCACGGGAGGACTAGTCCTAGATACGCAGTATTTT. This sequence encodes CATSTGGLVLDTQYF. This sequence joins TRBV11-2 and TRBJ2-3; 7 bases match TRBD2. The CDR3 contains 15 residues. Trimming at V came to 10 bases and at J to 5 bases, leaving 15 bases not matched to a gene. Germline V gives CDR1 SGHAT, CDR2 FQNNGV.

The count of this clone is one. CDR3 DNA sequence: TGTGCCAGCTCAAAGCAGAGAGGGAATCAGCCCCAGCATTTT. Its translation: CASSKQRGNQPQHF. The rearrangement uses TRBV18 and TRBJ1-5, with D uncertain. The ends were cut back, 5 bases at V and 4 bases at J, with 12 bases in the middle. The CDR3 is 14 residues long. The germline gives CDR1 KGHSH, CDR2 LQKENI.

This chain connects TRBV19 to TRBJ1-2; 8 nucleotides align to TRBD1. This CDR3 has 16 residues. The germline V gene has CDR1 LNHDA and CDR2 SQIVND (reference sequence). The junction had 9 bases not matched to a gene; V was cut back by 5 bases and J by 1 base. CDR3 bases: TGTGCCAGTAGTCATAGGACAGGGAACAATAACTATGGCTACACCTTC. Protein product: CASSHRTGNNNYGYTF.